The entry that follows covers one T cell receptor (beta chain) sequence. Its antigen is unknown. The data originate from a study of T-cell memory formation after mild COVID-19. Across the study: Clusters were largely donor specific. Study conclusions and caveats: Largely, contracting CD4+ clones fell within CM and EM, and contracting CD8+ clones within EMRA. Some clones that responded turned up in pre-infection memory, which suggests that cross-reactive memory joined in.

Constant-segment primers served in 5'RACE that generated TCR alpha and TCR beta cDNA libraries bearing sample barcodes and UMIs. TCRdb re-derived calls from the 5' RACE reads in MiXCR, one entry per CDR3 protein. Of 90,000 to 120,000 distinct CDR3 sequences detected, over 8.5% appear once; the ten largest clones hold about 40%. The CDR3 has 14 amino acids. Trimming removed 10 bases from V and 2 bases from J; junction bases left unmatched: 6. The V gene's germline CDR1 is SGHTA and CDR2 FQGTGA. Source material: PBMCs or a T cell subset sorted from them (not recorded which). The V gene is TRBV7-3, the J gene TRBJ1-3; 9 nucleotides align to TRBD1. The TCR was taken from a man younger than 30 who had mild COVID-19 (a few samples of this study predate the infection). Cell type and time point are not known. CDR3 nucleotides: TGTGCCACATACAGGGGGCGCCCTGGAAACACCATATATTTT. Amino acid sequence: CATYRGRPGNTIYF.